This TCR beta chain was observed in a study of blood T cells in healthy people across ages. The study, taken as a whole, reports: With unsorted PBMCs, a conclusive comparison of naive versus antigen-experienced cells was not possible. Older age coincided with a roughly linear decline in TCR beta diversity per million T cells. Possibly confounding the expanded clonotype changes was the fact that donor CMV status was unknown.

Note on this clonotype: What it binds is not known. One end of the junction fails to match germline, which may point to a read error.

A second 7 to 11 cycle PCR used barcoded and J-beta primers. TCRdb used MiXCR to reprocess the 5' RACE reads, holding one entry per CDR3 protein. The sample has 1.5 million to 2 million distinct CDR3 sequences; 30% to 40% are singletons. CDR1 is SGHTA, CDR2 FQGNSA, per germline. This CDR3 has 16 residues. The source material was blood. The gene calls are TRBV7-2 and TRBJ2-3; 14 bases are shared with TRBD2. The clonotype comes from a woman between 25 and 40 years old in good health. The CDR3 reads CASTERLAGGTGTQYF. The DNA for the CDR3 is TGTGCCAGCACCGAGAGACTAGCGGGAGGGACAGGTACGCAGTATTTT.